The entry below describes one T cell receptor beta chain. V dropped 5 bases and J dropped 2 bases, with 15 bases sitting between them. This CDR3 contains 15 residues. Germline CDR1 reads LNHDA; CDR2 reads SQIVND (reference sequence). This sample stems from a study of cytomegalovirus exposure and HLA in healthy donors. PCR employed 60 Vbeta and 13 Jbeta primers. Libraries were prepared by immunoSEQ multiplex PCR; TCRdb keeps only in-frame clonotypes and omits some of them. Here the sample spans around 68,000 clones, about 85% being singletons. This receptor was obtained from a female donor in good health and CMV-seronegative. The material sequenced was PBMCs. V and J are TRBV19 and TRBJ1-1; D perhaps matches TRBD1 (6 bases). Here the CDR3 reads CASSVYTGPNTEAFF. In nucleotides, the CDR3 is TGTGCCAGTAGTGTTTATACAGGGCCAAACACTGAAGCTTTCTTT.